The clone carrying this T cell receptor beta chain was picked up many times. Its matching antigen is unknown. The data stem from a study of neurological immune-mediated disorders. The junction had 5 bases not matched to a gene; V was cut back by 4 bases and J by 5 bases. The CDR3 has 15 residues. Germline V gene data show CDR1 as SGHRS and CDR2 as YFSETQ. The method for making cDNA was 5'RACE, and it used 10-nucleotide random UMIs. TCRdb itself ran the 5' RACE reads through MiXCR, one entry per CDR3 protein. Of approximately 70,000 distinct CDR3 sequences listed, around 4.2% are singletons. General study findings and limits: CDR3 amino acid sequences of expanded clones were not shared across subjects, a result suggesting private repertoires in all groups. The greatest TCR clonal expansion occurred in HTLV-1-associated myelopathy and the least in multiple sclerosis, which fell below healthy controls.

The chain recombines TRBV5-1 with TRBJ2-2; 10 bases match TRBD2. The material sequenced was PBMCs. This TCR derives from a man under 40 with multiple sclerosis. Written as DNA, the CDR3 is TGCGCCAGCAGCCCACTAGCGGGGCCGACCGGGGAGCTGTTTTTT. Translation gives CASSPLAGPTGELFF.